This TCR beta chain was sequenced during a study of blood T cell repertoires in COVID-19. Produced via immunoSEQ multiplex PCR; TCRdb's table is partial and in-frame only. In the table there are over 200,000 clones, over 70% of which are singletons. Germline V gene lookup returns CDR1 SGHVS and CDR2 FQNEAQ. V lost 2 bases and J 1 base, leaving 14 bases between the germline ends. This CDR3 is 16 amino acids long. The sample was peripheral blood. The clonotype originates from an elderly woman with acute or convalescent COVID-19. This rearrangement joins TRBV7-8 to TRBJ1-2; D not resolved. In DNA form, the CDR3 reads TGTGCCAGCAGCTTAAGTTGGTCTACTGATAACTATGGCTACACCTTC. The encoded protein is CASSLSWSTDNYGYTF.